These T cell receptor beta chains were read from a single sample in a study of technical replicates of blood from several donors. Measured with immunoSEQ multiplex PCR; TCRdb has only the in-frame clones, and not every one. Of 84,000 or so clones in the sample, roughly 97% were seen once. Sequenced material: T cells isolated from PBMCs. The source of these receptors is a human donor in good health. CDR3s include the opening cysteine and the closing phenylalanine or tryptophan.

CDR3 length | V gene | CDR3 protein
11 | TRBV10-3 | CAIKGRRSAFF
14 | TRBV9 | CASSPQGEWDGYTF
15 | TRBV4-1 | CASSQDWGGEETQYF
14 | TRBV7-6 | CASSAFARSYEQYF
15 | TRBV18 | CASSPRDSGAYGYTF
14 | TRBV7-8 | CASSLTDSSYEQYF
16 | TRBV15 | CATSRVGGSSYNEQFF
18 | TRBV9 | CASSVGRETKPEDTEAFF
14 | TRBV13 | CASSRTSGVREQYF
14 | TRBV4-1 | CASKAFATNEKLFF
14 | TRBV19 | CASRTPSTSDTQYF
13 | TRBV29-1 | CSIGQGTYNEQFF
16 | TRBV6-1 | CASSVTSGGSTDTQYF
16 | TRBV9 | CASSVGGLDSGNTIYF
15 | TRBV6-5 | CASSYGQGYTGELFF